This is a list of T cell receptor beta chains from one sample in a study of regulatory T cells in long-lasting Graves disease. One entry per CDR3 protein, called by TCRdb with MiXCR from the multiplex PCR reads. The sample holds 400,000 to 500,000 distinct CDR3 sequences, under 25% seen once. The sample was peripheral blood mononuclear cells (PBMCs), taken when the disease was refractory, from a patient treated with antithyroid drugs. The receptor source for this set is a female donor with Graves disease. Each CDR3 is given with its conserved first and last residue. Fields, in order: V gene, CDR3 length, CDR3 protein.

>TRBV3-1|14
CASSQGGDRETQYF
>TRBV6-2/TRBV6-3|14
CASRLISGWGEQYF
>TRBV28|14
CASRTGSPAYEQYF
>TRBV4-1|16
CASSQRKGVRITEAFF
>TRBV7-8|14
CASGIAGGLNEQYF
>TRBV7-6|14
CASSGQGASREQFF
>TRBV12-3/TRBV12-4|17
CASITRWDTMNTGELFF
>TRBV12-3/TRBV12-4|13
CASSWVLGETQYF
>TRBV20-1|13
CSASLGQGETQYF
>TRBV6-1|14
CANRGSRCQETQYF
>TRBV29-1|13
CSVAGGAPYEQYF
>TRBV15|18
CATSPIPGQGIPQETQYF
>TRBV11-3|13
CASSLGHQETQYF
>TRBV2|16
CASSVGGRTTNEKLFF
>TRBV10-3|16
CAISQETGSPYNEQFF
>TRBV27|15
CASSWQGADEEKLFF
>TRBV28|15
CASSFSGSLRETQYF
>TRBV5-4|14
CASSSTGGSYGYTF
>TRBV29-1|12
CSVGGTDYGYTF
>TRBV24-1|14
CATSDPRTNYGYTF
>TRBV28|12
CASTEQGHGYTF
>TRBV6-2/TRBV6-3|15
CASGQLSSGANVLTF
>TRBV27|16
CASSPVGVTGYYEQYF
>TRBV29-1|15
CSVGDKLSGANVLTF
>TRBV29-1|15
CSVLDGDSYNSPLHF
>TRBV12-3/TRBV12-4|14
CASSRGGAGKTQYF
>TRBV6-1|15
CASRPTSDKNTEAFF
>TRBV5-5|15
CASSLSGLWDQPQHF
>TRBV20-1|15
CSASRRGDRGYEQYF
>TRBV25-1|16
CASSGTREGSSYGYTF
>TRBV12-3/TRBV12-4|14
CASSFSGTAKEAFF
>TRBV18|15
CASSPTESPNTEAFF
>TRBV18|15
CASSPPFGMNTEVFF
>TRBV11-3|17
CASSYRQGWDFQETQYF
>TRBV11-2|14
CASQTGGMNTEAFF
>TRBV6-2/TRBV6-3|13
CASSYLYQETQYF
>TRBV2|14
CASSVGGNNEKLFF
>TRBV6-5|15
CASSYVAGVTETQYF
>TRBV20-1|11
CSARSGEKLFF
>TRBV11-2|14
CASSWEGGGETQYF
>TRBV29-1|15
CSVEEGGTLGDTQYF
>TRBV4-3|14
CASSQDSYTGELFF
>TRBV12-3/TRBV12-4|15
CASSPPGQGDGEQYF
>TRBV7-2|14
CASSFVDRDTEAFF
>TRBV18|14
CASSPRGNNEKLFF
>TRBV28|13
CASSLAGADGYTF
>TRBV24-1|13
CATSDSGAYGYTF
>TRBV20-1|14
CSARRTSSFGELFF
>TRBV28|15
CASSPMQKQKREQYF
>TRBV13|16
CASSLGTASTNYGYTF
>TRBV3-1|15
CASSQSGQGSQPQHF
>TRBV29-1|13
CSPPSLYNSPLHF
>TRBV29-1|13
CSGRGVANEKLFF
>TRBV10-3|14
CAISEGWEGQPQHF
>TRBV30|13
CAWSTGTLGEQYF
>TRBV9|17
CASSVTPHSGASYEQYF
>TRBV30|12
CAWSGQGDPAFF